The rows below give T cell receptor beta chains drawn from one sample of a study of OX40 agonist ivuxolimab in advanced cancers. The repertoire was sequenced with immunoSEQ multiplex PCR; TCRdb's copy has only in-frame clones and lacks some. The data hold 60,000 to 75,000 clones, with about 90% observed a single time. Sample: CD4+ or CD8+ T cells sorted from blood, taken in a trial of the OX40 agonist ivuxolimab. All receptors derive from an adult with an advanced solid tumor such as melanoma, head and neck, liver or kidney cancer. Both conserved end residues are part of each CDR3. The D gene is left open where the match is weak. Clone size appears in some rows only: once, few, many, or a class for an expanded clone.

d_gene,abundance,j_gene,v_gene,CDR3aa,CDR3nt
NA,NA,TRBJ2-1,TRBV7-2,CASSYPGQRLEQFF,TGTGCCAGCAGTTATCCGGGACAACGCCTTGAGCAGTTCTTC
NA,NA,TRBJ2-2,TRBV11-2,CASSFEGSGTGELFF,TGTGCCAGCAGCTTTGAGGGGTCAGGCACCGGGGAGCTGTTTTTT
NA,NA,TRBJ1-1,TRBV15,CATSRNRATEAFF,TGTGCCACCAGCAGAAACAGGGCCACTGAAGCTTTCTTT
NA,NA,TRBJ2-2,TRBV10-3,CAISKENTGELFF,TGTGCCATCAGTAAGGAGAACACCGGGGAGCTGTTTTTT
NA,once,TRBJ1-1,TRBV28,CASSLRDLMVGAFF,TGTGCCAGCAGTTTAAGGGACCTAATGGTGGGAGCTTTCTTT
NA,NA,TRBJ2-2,TRBV7-3,CASSQQGSGELFF,TGTGCCAGCAGCCAACAGGGCTCCGGGGAGCTGTTTTTT
NA,NA,TRBJ1-3,TRBV5-1,CASSSGDGNTIYF,TGCGCCAGCAGTTCAGGGGATGGAAACACCATATATTTT
NA,large,TRBJ2-5,TRBV5-1,CASRGMETQYF,TGCGCCAGCAGGGGGATGGAGACCCAGTACTTC
NA,NA,TRBJ2-6,TRBV7-2,CASSFARDSGANVLTF,TGTGCCAGCAGCTTCGCCCGGGACTCTGGGGCCAACGTCCTGACTTTC
NA,NA,TRBJ1-6,TRBV13,CASSLGGDSPLHF,TGTGCCAGCAGCTTGGGAGGAGATTCACCCCTCCACTTT
NA,NA,TRBJ2-1,TRBV7-7,CASSLGQNNEQFF,TGTGCTAGCAGCTTAGGGCAGAACAATGAGCAGTTCTTC
TRBD1,NA,TRBJ2-3,TRBV5-4,CASSSDRPDTQYF,TGTGCCAGCAGCTCGGACAGGCCAGATACGCAGTATTTT
NA,NA,TRBJ1-1,TRBV28,CASSEAGSEAFF,TGTGCCAGCAGTGAAGCCGGTTCTGAAGCTTTCTTT
TRBD2,NA,TRBJ2-5,TRBV4-2,CASSQGTQLAGGVAETQYF,TGTGCCAGCAGCCAAGGCACACAACTAGCGGGAGGGGTCGCAGAGACCCAGTACTTC
NA,once,TRBJ1-3,TRBV10-3,CAISTTGTAGNTIYF,TGTGCCATCAGTACCACAGGGACCGCTGGAAACACCATATATTTT
TRBD2,NA,TRBJ2-1,TRBV27,CASSSRFRTSGQSSYNEQFF,TGTGCCAGCAGTTCGCGATTCCGGACTAGCGGGCAAAGCTCCTACAATGAGCAGTTCTTC
NA,NA,TRBJ2-6,TRBV19,CASNQQAHSGANVLTF,TGTGCCAGTAATCAACAGGCTCACTCTGGGGCCAACGTCCTGACTTTC
NA,once,TRBJ1-1,TRBV27,CASSFDALLNTEAFF,TGTGCCAGCAGTTTTGACGCTCTCTTGAACACTGAAGCTTTCTTT
TRBD2,NA,TRBJ2-5,TRBV28,CASSPRTSGRPLGETQYF,TGTGCCAGCAGTCCAAGGACTAGCGGGAGGCCTTTGGGAGAGACCCAGTACTTC
NA,NA,TRBJ2-5,TRBV9,CASSAGQGQTQYF,TGTGCCAGCAGCGCAGGTCAGGGGCAGACCCAGTACTTC
NA,NA,TRBJ2-3,TRBV21-1,CASSRPGFSTDTQYF,TGTGCCAGCAGCCGGCCGGGGTTTAGCACAGATACGCAGTATTTT
NA,NA,TRBJ2-6,TRBV7-3,CASSLDTPQGGNSGANVLTF,TGTGCCAGCAGCTTAGATACCCCACAGGGGGGGAACTCTGGGGCCAACGTCCTGACTTTC
TRBD2,NA,TRBJ2-1,TRBV4-1,CASSQTTAGAGANEQFF,TGCGCCAGCAGCCAAACCACAGCGGGAGCGGGAGCCAATGAGCAGTTCTTC
NA,NA,TRBJ1-4,TRBV28,CASRPGRREKLFF,TGTGCCAGCAGACCCGGGAGGAGGGAAAAACTGTTTTTT
NA,NA,TRBJ1-1,TRBV11-1,CASSFPPGFQKGNTEAFF,TGTGCCAGCAGCTTCCCCCCAGGTTTCCAAAAAGGTAACACTGAAGCTTTCTTT
NA,NA,TRBJ1-3,TRBV25-1,CASRPLSGNTIYF,TGTGCCAGCAGGCCCCTTTCTGGAAACACCATATATTTT
TRBD1,many,TRBJ1-5,TRBV28,CASSSRQGGQPQHF,TGTGCCAGCAGTTCCCGACAGGGAGGTCAGCCCCAGCATTTT
NA,NA,TRBJ2-7,TRBV2,CASSEGDQAYEQYF,TGTGCCAGCAGTGAAGGCGACCAAGCCTACGAGCAGTACTTC
TRBD2,few,TRBJ2-1,TRBV5-4,CASSLERGLGEQFF,TGTGCCAGCAGCTTGGAGCGGGGCCTAGGTGAGCAGTTCTTC
NA,NA,TRBJ2-1,TRBV2,CASSGTVLQLEQFF,TGTGCCAGCAGTGGGACAGTACTACAATTAGAGCAGTTCTTC
NA,few,TRBJ1-1,TRBV4-2,CASRFGGQGTEAFF,TGTGCCAGCAGGTTCGGGGGGCAGGGCACTGAAGCTTTCTTT
TRBD2,NA,TRBJ2-7,TRBV5-6,CASSRTSGSSYEQYF,TGTGCCAGCAGCCGAACTAGCGGGAGCTCCTACGAGCAGTACTTC
TRBD2,NA,TRBJ2-7,TRBV28,CASSLVAGSNYEQYF,TGTGCCAGCAGTTTGGTAGCGGGATCTAACTACGAGCAGTACTTC
TRBD1,NA,TRBJ1-4,TRBV5-1,CASSLGPPGQGDEKLFF,TGCGCCAGCAGCTTGGGGCCCCCGGGACAGGGGGATGAAAAACTGTTTTTT
NA,NA,TRBJ2-5,TRBV6-1,CASSGTYRETQYF,TGTGCCAGCAGTGGGACTTACAGGGAGACCCAGTACTTC
NA,NA,TRBJ2-1,TRBV9,CASSVGARVGNEQFF,TGTGCCAGCAGCGTAGGAGCCAGGGTGGGTAATGAGCAGTTCTTC
TRBD1,NA,TRBJ1-1,TRBV13,CASSLRLTGYTEAFF,TGTGCCAGCAGCTTGAGATTGACAGGGTACACTGAAGCTTTCTTT
TRBD2,NA,TRBJ2-5,TRBV28,CASMASGRMGETQYF,TGTGCCAGCATGGCTAGCGGGAGGATGGGTGAGACCCAGTACTTC
TRBD2,NA,TRBJ2-3,TRBV5-1,CASSLTLAGARGGDTQYF,TGCGCCAGCAGCTTAACCCTAGCGGGAGCCCGGGGTGGGGATACGCAGTATTTT
NA,NA,TRBJ2-5,TRBV6-4,CASTAGSNRGGETQYF,TGTGCCAGCACAGCAGGGTCTAACAGGGGGGGAGAGACCCAGTACTTC
TRBD2,NA,TRBJ2-5,TRBV28,CASSLVAGVDETQYF,TGTGCCAGCAGTTTAGTAGCGGGAGTCGATGAGACCCAGTACTTC
NA,NA,TRBJ1-1,TRBV7-3,CASRKEGGNTEAFF,TGTGCCAGCAGAAAAGAGGGTGGGAACACTGAAGCTTTCTTT
TRBD2,NA,TRBJ2-5,TRBV29-1,CSVSGIRLAGVRETQYF,TGCAGCGTCAGCGGAATTAGACTAGCGGGAGTGAGGGAGACCCAGTACTTC
NA,few,TRBJ2-7,TRBV27,CASSSYGGGNEQYF,TGTGCCAGCAGTTCCTACGGGGGAGGTAACGAGCAGTACTTC
NA,NA,TRBJ2-3,TRBV28,CASRVRDTQYF,TGTGCCAGCAGGGTCCGAGATACGCAGTATTTT
NA,NA,TRBJ2-2,TRBV6-1,CSVRAPGELFF,TGTTCAGTGAGGGCGCCCGGGGAGCTGTTTTTT
NA,NA,TRBJ1-3,TRBV5-8,CASSRRTLGNTIYF,TGTGCCAGCAGCCGACGGACTCTGGGAAACACCATATATTTT
NA,few,TRBJ1-2,TRBV7-8,CASSEDGYYGYTF,TGTGCCAGCAGCGAGGACGGATACTATGGCTACACCTTC
TRBD2,NA,TRBJ2-7,TRBV5-1,CASSLPSGTSEQYF,TGCGCCAGCAGCTTACCTAGCGGGACGAGCGAGCAGTACTTC
TRBD2,few,TRBJ2-5,TRBV10-3,CAISGLAGGVETQYF,TGTGCCATCAGTGGACTAGCGGGAGGGGTAGAGACCCAGTACTTC
NA,NA,TRBJ2-7,TRBV28,CASVRVGEQYF,TGTGCCAGCGTCAGGGTCGGCGAGCAGTACTTC
TRBD1,NA,TRBJ1-2,TRBV5-1,CASSHEGQGGYGYTF,TGCGCCAGCAGCCACGAAGGACAGGGAGGCTATGGCTACACCTTC
NA,once,TRBJ2-7,TRBV5-4,CASSPERSYEQYF,TGTGCCAGCAGCCCTGAGCGCTCCTACGAGCAGTACTTC
NA,NA,TRBJ1-5,TRBV6-1,CASRTGWSNQPQHF,TGTGCCAGCAGGACGGGTTGGAGCAATCAGCCCCAGCATTTT
NA,NA,TRBJ1-2,TRBV7-2,CASSLDLARANYGYTF,TGTGCCAGCAGCTTAGATCTAGCCAGAGCTAACTATGGCTACACCTTC